The present T cell receptor (beta chain) was sequenced within a study of CD8+ T cells in alopecia areata. Study findings and constraints: TCRs were shared less clearly across patients than in mice, possibly for HLA-related reasons.

Points on this clone: What it binds is unknown.

Per the germline V gene, CDR1 is SGHDN and CDR2 is FVKESK. With 3 bases removed from V and 4 bases from J, the gap between germline ends came to 9 bases. This CDR3 has 14 residues. Researchers took lesional scalp punch biopsies and peripheral blood from people who were alopecia areata patients. The authors sorted CD4+ and CD8+ T cells from PBMCs. As the sequencing template, cDNA was produced by extracting RNA and reverse transcribing it. Assay: immunoSEQ multiplex PCR; the TCRdb copy retains only in-frame clones and omits some. The sample lists approximately 180,000 clones, about 72% occurring once. This material consisted of CD8+ T cells sorted from blood, taken at week 0. V and J are TRBV14 and TRBJ2-2; no definite D call. This sequence originates from a human donor with alopecia areata. CDR3 sequence reads: CASSQGLGTGELFF. For the CDR3, the DNA is TGTGCCAGCAGCCAGGGTTTAGGCACCGGGGAGCTGTTTTTT. Full variable domain (remainder filled in from reference TRBV14 and TRBJ2-2): EAGVTQFPSHSVIEKGQTVTLRCDPISGHDNLYWYRRVMGKEIKFLLHFVKESKQDESGMPNNRFLAERTGGTYSTLKVQPAELEDSGVYFCASSQGLGTGELFFGEGSRLTVL.